This is a list of T cell receptor beta chains from one sample in a study of monozygotic twins with cystic fibrosis. Using immunoSEQ multiplex PCR, the repertoire was profiled, and TCRdb retains in-frame clones only, with some absent. The sample shows 4,000 to 6,000 clones, around 96% of them seen only once. The material sequenced was blood. These receptors came from a boy between 2 and 10 years old with cystic fibrosis. CDR3s include the opening cysteine and the closing phenylalanine or tryptophan. D genes are given only for firm matches. Clone size is shown for a subset of rows, as once, few, many or a class of expanded clone.

TRBV6-5	.	TRBJ1-3	.	CASSLYRGAGNTIYF	TGTGCCAGCAGTTTATATCGGGGGGCTGGAAACACCATATATTTT
TRBV9	.	TRBJ1-2	.	CASSDLVRESGTLLNYGYTF	TGTGCCAGCAGCGACCTCGTCCGGGAGTCAGGGACACTACTTAACTATGGCTACACCTTC
TRBV5-1	.	TRBJ1-2	.	CASSLSARDIHYGYTF	TGCGCCAGCAGCTTGTCGGCCAGGGACATCCACTATGGCTACACCTTC
TRBV9	TRBD1	TRBJ1-1	.	CASRGTGAHTEAFF	TGTGCCAGCAGGGGGACAGGAGCGCACACTGAAGCTTTCTTT
TRBV6-4	.	TRBJ1-2	.	CASSDIAGDNYGYTF	TGTGCCAGCAGTGACATAGCCGGGGATAACTATGGCTACACCTTC
TRBV5-4	.	TRBJ2-7	once	CASSTGVHEQYF	TGTGCCAGCAGCACGGGGGTCCACGAGCAGTACTTC
TRBV7-8	.	TRBJ2-7	.	CASRQNPTVGYEQYF	TGTGCCAGCAGACAGAACCCGACAGTGGGATACGAGCAGTACTTC
TRBV4-1	.	TRBJ1-1	.	CASSQDPTGSGWMDTEAFF	TGCGCCAGCAGCCAAGACCCGACGGGATCAGGGTGGATGGACACTGAAGCTTTCTTT
TRBV19	TRBD1	TRBJ1-1	.	CASTEGTAVNTEAFF	TGTGCCAGTACCGAAGGGACAGCTGTGAACACTGAAGCTTTCTTT
TRBV9	.	TRBJ1-4	.	CASSSRSGSNEKLFF	TGTGCCAGCAGCTCCCGATCCGGGTCCAATGAAAAACTGTTTTTT
TRBV13	.	TRBJ2-2	once	CASSLIPGELFF	TGTGCCAGCAGTTTGATCCCCGGGGAGCTGTTTTTT
TRBV7-2	TRBD2	TRBJ2-5	.	CASSLTSGPYQETQYF	TGTGCCAGCAGCCTAACTAGCGGCCCCTACCAAGAGACCCAGTACTTC
TRBV4-3	.	TRBJ2-1	.	CASSQDRVGNEQFF	TGCGCCAGCAGCCAAGACAGGGTGGGCAATGAGCAGTTCTTC
TRBV7-6	.	TRBJ1-3	.	CASSLGRQGSGNTIYF	TGTGCCAGCAGCTTAGGAAGGCAGGGCTCTGGAAACACCATATATTTT
TRBV5-1	TRBD2	TRBJ2-7	.	CASSLAPSGGSYEQYF	TGCGCCAGCAGCTTGGCTCCTAGCGGGGGGTCCTACGAGCAGTACTTC
TRBV5-8	TRBD1	TRBJ2-3	.	CASSLGLGQGSDTQYF	TGTGCCAGCAGCTTGGGGTTAGGACAGGGCTCAGATACGCAGTATTTT
TRBV11-2	TRBD1	TRBJ2-7	.	CASSQGQGPPLYEQYF	TGTGCCAGCAGCCAGGGACAGGGGCCGCCACTCTACGAGCAGTACTTC
TRBV20-1	.	TRBJ2-1	.	CSAPLTREQFF	TGCAGTGCCCCCCTTACGCGGGAGCAGTTCTTC
TRBV11-2	.	TRBJ2-5	.	CASSLVGTQYF	TGTGCCAGCAGCTTAGTGGGGACCCAGTACTTC
TRBV4-2	TRBD2	TRBJ2-2	.	CASSQGAWTSVRELFF	TGTGCCAGCAGCCAAGGAGCGTGGACTAGCGTAAGGGAGCTGTTTTTT
TRBV2	.	TRBJ2-2	.	CASNPQGQTGELFF	TGTGCCAGCAATCCGCAGGGACAAACCGGGGAGCTGTTTTTT
TRBV6-5	.	TRBJ1-2	.	CASSYVTAGDTNYTF	TGTGCCAGCAGTTACGTCACAGCGGGGGATACTAACTACACCTTC
TRBV19	TRBD1	TRBJ1-1	once	CASSSITRGRMNTEAFF	TGTGCCAGTAGTTCGATAACCAGGGGGAGAATGAACACTGAAGCTTTCTTT
TRBV4-1	TRBD2	TRBJ2-1	.	CASSLASGGMTSYNEQFF	TGCGCCAGCAGCCTCGCTAGCGGGGGAATGACCTCCTACAATGAGCAGTTCTTC
TRBV5-4	TRBD2	TRBJ2-3	.	CASSLRGGTDTQYF	TGTGCCAGCAGCTTGCGGGGGGGCACAGATACGCAGTATTTT
TRBV7-2	.	TRBJ1-1	.	CASSLVGGRGTEAFF	TGTGCCAGCAGCTTAGTGGGGGGGCGAGGCACTGAAGCTTTCTTT
TRBV4-3	TRBD1	TRBJ1-4	once	CASSQSGTGDEKLFF	TGCGCCAGCAGCCAAAGCGGGACAGGGGATGAAAAACTGTTTTTT
TRBV6-5	.	TRBJ2-7	.	CASSYILQDFYEQYF	TGTGCCAGCAGCTACATATTACAGGATTTCTACGAGCAGTACTTC
TRBV9	TRBD2	TRBJ2-2	.	CASSLGLADPTGELFF	TGTGCCAGCAGCCTAGGACTAGCGGACCCCACCGGGGAGCTGTTTTTT
TRBV10-1	.	TRBJ1-5	.	CASSGSGSNQPQHF	TGCGCCAGCAGTGGGTCAGGTAGCAATCAGCCCCAGCATTTT
TRBV30	TRBD1	TRBJ2-1	.	CAWNRQGTDNEQFF	TGTGCCTGGAATCGACAGGGAACGGACAATGAGCAGTTCTTC
TRBV7-9	TRBD2	TRBJ2-2	.	CASSPDPWRGAHTGELFF	TGTGCCAGCAGCCCTGACCCTTGGCGGGGGGCCCACACCGGGGAGCTGTTTTTT
TRBV5-1	.	TRBJ1-1	.	CASRRNWEGKDTEAFF	TGCGCCAGCAGACGAAACTGGGAGGGAAAAGACACTGAAGCTTTCTTT
TRBV5-1	.	TRBJ1-1	.	CASREGRSGAFF	TGCGCCAGCAGGGAGGGTCGCTCAGGAGCTTTCTTT
TRBV6-6	.	TRBJ1-2	.	CASSYTPDPPDNGYTF	TGTGCCAGCAGTTACACCCCGGATCCACCTGATAATGGCTACACCTTC
TRBV6-4	.	TRBJ1-1	.	CASSTTEGTEAFF	TGTGCCAGCAGTACCACCGAAGGGACTGAAGCTTTCTTT
TRBV7-2	.	TRBJ1-1	.	CASSLYGGGTEAFF	TGTGCCAGCAGCTTATACGGGGGAGGGACTGAAGCTTTCTTT
TRBV5-1	TRBD2	TRBJ2-3	.	CASSIGLAGVTDTQYF	TGCGCCAGCAGCATCGGACTAGCGGGGGTAACAGATACGCAGTATTTT
TRBV29-1	.	TRBJ1-2	.	CSVVGGSGARGYTF	TGCAGCGTTGTTGGTGGATCAGGGGCCCGTGGCTACACCTTC
TRBV16	TRBD1	TRBJ2-3	.	CASSQLRDRATDTQYF	TGTGCCAGCAGCCAACTACGGGACAGGGCCACAGATACGCAGTATTTT
TRBV14	.	TRBJ1-3	.	CASSPRTAGNTIYF	TGTGCCAGCAGCCCCCGGACTGCTGGAAACACCATATATTTT
TRBV7-3	.	TRBJ2-3	.	CASSPGPGVTDTQYF	TGTGCCAGCAGCCCAGGCCCGGGGGTTACAGATACGCAGTATTTT
TRBV14	.	TRBJ2-7	.	CASSRGAEFYEQYF	TGTGCCAGCAGCCGGGGGGCCGAATTCTACGAGCAGTACTTC
TRBV5-4	TRBD2	TRBJ2-3	.	CASHPGGRDTQYF	TGTGCCAGCCACCCGGGGGGGCGAGATACGCAGTATTTT
TRBV11-2	TRBD2	TRBJ2-5	.	CASSLRSGAPQETQYF	TGTGCCAGCAGCTTGAGAAGCGGGGCCCCCCAAGAGACCCAGTACTTC
TRBV18	.	TRBJ2-5	.	CASSPGQQETQYF	TGTGCCAGCTCACCAGGACAGCAAGAGACCCAGTACTTC
TRBV10-2	.	TRBJ1-1	.	CASSEPGNTEAFF	TGCGCCAGCAGTGAGCCAGGGAACACTGAAGCTTTCTTT
TRBV30	TRBD2	TRBJ2-1	.	CAWGISGTSVTYNEQFF	TGTGCCTGGGGGATCTCCGGGACTAGCGTAACCTACAATGAGCAGTTCTTC
TRBV5-1	.	TRBJ2-5	.	CASSLTTRRETETQYF	TGCGCCAGCAGCTTGACTACACGCCGGGAGACAGAGACCCAGTACTTC
TRBV18	TRBD1	TRBJ1-1	once	CASSPGQATFRTEAFF	TGTGCCAGCTCACCGGGACAGGCGACTTTCCGCACTGAAGCTTTCTTT
TRBV19	.	TRBJ2-6	.	CASSSGRSSGANVLTF	TGTGCCAGTAGTTCGGGACGATCCTCTGGGGCCAACGTCCTGACTTTC
TRBV4-2	TRBD1	TRBJ2-2	few	CASSQDPGQGALGELFF	TGTGCCAGCAGCCAAGATCCGGGACAGGGGGCGCTCGGGGAGCTGTTTTTT
TRBV5-1	.	TRBJ2-1	.	CASSKADYLFNEQFF	TGCGCCAGCAGTAAGGCTGATTACCTCTTCAATGAGCAGTTCTTC